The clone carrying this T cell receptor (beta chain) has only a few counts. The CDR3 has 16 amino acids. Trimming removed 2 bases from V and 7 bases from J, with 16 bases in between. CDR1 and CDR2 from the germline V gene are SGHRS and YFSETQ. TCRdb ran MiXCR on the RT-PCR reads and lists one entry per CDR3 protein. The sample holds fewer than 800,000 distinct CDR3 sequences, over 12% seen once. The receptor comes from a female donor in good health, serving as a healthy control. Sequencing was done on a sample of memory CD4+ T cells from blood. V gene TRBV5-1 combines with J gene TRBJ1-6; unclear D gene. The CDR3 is CASSFNPGRQNSPLHF. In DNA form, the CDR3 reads TGCGCCAGCAGCTTTAACCCTGGACGGCAAAATTCACCCCTCCACTTT. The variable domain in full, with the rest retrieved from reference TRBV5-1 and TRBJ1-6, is KAGVTQTPRYLIKTRGQQVTLSCSPISGHRSVSWYQQTPGQGLQFLFEYFSETQRNKGNFPGRFSGRQFSNSRSEMNVSTLELGDSALYLCASSFNPGRQNSPLHFGNGTRLTVT.